Sequencing of this TCR beta chain was carried out in a study of cytomegalovirus exposure and HLA in healthy donors. Study-level points and caveats: Confirmation in vitro established that a few CMV-associated chains were specific for CMV antigens.

Libraries were prepared by immunoSEQ multiplex PCR; TCRdb keeps only in-frame clonotypes and omits some of them. The sample has over 250,000 clones, approximately 86% seen once. With 7 bases removed from V and 0 bases from J, the gap between germline ends came to 15 bases. CDR1 is SQVTM, CDR2 ANQGSEA, per germline. The CDR3 length is 14 residues. Worth noting for this clone: The antigen remains undetermined.

The donors were in the roughly 110-subject validation cohort, distinct from the approximately 610-subject first cohort. This sequence joins TRBV29-1 and TRBJ1-1; D might be TRBD1 (6 bases). Sequenced material: PBMCs. This clonotype was obtained from a woman aged 18-29 years in good health and CMV-seronegative. The CDR3 loop reads CSAMQTGLNTEAFF. The DNA for the CDR3 is TGCAGCGCCATGCAAACAGGGTTGAACACTGAAGCTTTCTTT.